The rows below give T cell receptor beta chains drawn from one sample of a study of early T cells in non-severe SARS-CoV-2 infection. TCRdb used MiXCR to reprocess the 5' RACE reads, holding one entry per CDR3 protein. This sample has some 54,000 distinct CDR3 sequences; 9.5% to 11% occur once, and the top ten carry less than 15%. The specimen sequenced was whole blood. The receptor set was obtained from an adult who was a healthcare worker with PCR-confirmed SARS-CoV-2 infection or an uninfected control (not recorded which). Each CDR3 is given with its conserved first and last residue. The order of the fields is D gene, J gene, V gene, clone size, CDR3 DNA, CDR3 protein. The D gene is left open where the match is weak. The listing skips clone size in some rows; elsewhere it reads once, few, many or a size class.

TRBD2	TRBJ2-1	TRBV19	-	TGTGCCAGTAGTATTGGGGCGGGAGACCGGCAGTTCTTC	CASSIGAGDRQFF
-	TRBJ1-1	TRBV5-1	-	TGCGCCAGCACCCGAGGGCAGTCGAACACTGAAGCTTTCTTT	CASTRGQSNTEAFF
TRBD1	TRBJ2-3	TRBV18	many	TGTGCCAGCTCACGACAGAGACAGGGAACAGATACGCAGTATTTT	CASSRQRQGTDTQYF
TRBD2	TRBJ2-5	TRBV6-2/TRBV6-3	few	TGTGCCAGCATCGTTAGCGGGGGCCAAGAGACCCAGTACTTC	CASIVSGGQETQYF
-	TRBJ2-2	TRBV19	-	TGTGCCAGTAGTTGGCAGACAAACACCGGGGAGCTGTTTTTT	CASSWQTNTGELFF
-	TRBJ2-3	TRBV20-1	-	TGCAGTGCGCGCCCGGGCGCAGAGACAGATACGCAGTATTTT	CSARPGAETDTQYF
-	TRBJ2-5	TRBV6-2/TRBV6-3	many	TGTGCCAGCAGAAGACAAGAGACCCAGTACTTC	CASRRQETQYF
-	TRBJ1-6	TRBV6-5	many	TGTGCCAGCAGTTTGGACAGCCCGGGGTCCGATTCACCCCTCCACTTT	CASSLDSPGSDSPLHF
-	TRBJ1-5	TRBV28	few	TGTGCCAGCAGTCTGTCCAGGAGCAATCAGCCCCAGCATTTT	CASSLSRSNQPQHF
-	TRBJ2-1	TRBV29-1	-	TGCAGCGTTTTTTTACAGCCTAAAAATGAGCAGTTCTTC	CSVFLQPKNEQFF
TRBD2	TRBJ2-1	TRBV19	few	TGTGCCAGTAGTATCCTCGGGACTAGCGGGAGGCCGGGGGATGAGCAGTTCTTC	CASSILGTSGRPGDEQFF
-	TRBJ1-1	TRBV7-8	few	TGTGCCAGCAGCTTAGCGCCGTACACTGAAGCTTTCTTT	CASSLAPYTEAFF
TRBD1	TRBJ1-4	TRBV6-1	few	TGTGCCAGCAGTGAAGGGGGCAGGGGGCGGCTGGAAAAACTGTTTTTT	CASSEGGRGRLEKLFF
-	TRBJ2-7	TRBV7-2	many	TGTGCCAGCAGCTTCGGGCAGGGTCAGCAGTACTTC	CASSFGQGQQYF
TRBD1	TRBJ1-1	TRBV11-2	-	TGTGCCAGCGCAGGGACAGCAAACTCTGAAGCTTTCTTT	CASAGTANSEAFF
TRBD1	TRBJ2-1	TRBV11-3	few	TGTGCCAGCAGCTCAGGGGGCCTCACCTACAATGAGCAGTTCTTC	CASSSGGLTYNEQFF
-	TRBJ2-3	TRBV29-1	-	TGCAGCGTGTCCCCCCGGGGCACAGATACGCAGTATTTT	CSVSPRGTDTQYF
-	TRBJ2-7	TRBV11-1	many	TGTGCCAGCAGCTTTCGGGGCGAGCAGTACTTC	CASSFRGEQYF
TRBD1	TRBJ1-2	TRBV6-2/TRBV6-3	many	TGTGCCAGCAAGTACGAAGGGACAGGGGGTTATGGCTACACCTTC	CASKYEGTGGYGYTF
TRBD1	TRBJ1-2	TRBV3-1	many	TGTGCCAGCAGCCAGTCTACAGGGGGCGGCTACACCTTC	CASSQSTGGGYTF
-	TRBJ1-5	TRBV4-1	-	TGCGCCAGCAGCCAAGTTGACAGTAATCAGCCCCAGCATTTT	CASSQVDSNQPQHF
TRBD2	TRBJ2-5	TRBV4-1	-	TGCGCCAGCAGCCAACCTACTTCCGGGACTAGACAAGAGACCCAGTACTTC	CASSQPTSGTRQETQYF
TRBD2	TRBJ2-1	TRBV11-2	-	TGTGCCAGCCGCTCGGTAAAGCGGACTAGCGGGAGCAGGGAGCAGTTCTTC	CASRSVKRTSGSREQFF
-	TRBJ1-1	TRBV12-3/TRBV12-4	many	TGTGCCAGCAGCCTCCAATCGAATGAAGCTTTCTTT	CASSLQSNEAFF
-	TRBJ2-6	TRBV7-2	many	TGTGCCAGCAGCTACCGCTCCCGGGGCGAGAGAGCTGGGGCCAACGTCCTGACTTTC	CASSYRSRGERAGANVLTF
-	TRBJ1-1	TRBV29-1	many	TGCAGCGTGGTTCCAGGGTCCGGGGGGTATGAAGCTTTCTTT	CSVVPGSGGYEAFF
TRBD1	TRBJ1-6	TRBV2	many	TGTGCCAGCACCTGGCCTCCGGGACAGGTCTATAATTCACCCCTCCACTTT	CASTWPPGQVYNSPLHF
TRBD2	TRBJ2-7	TRBV11-2	many	TGTGCCAGCAGCTTAGGTCGGACTAGCGGGGGGCTAAAAACCTACGAGCAGTACTTC	CASSLGRTSGGLKTYEQYF
-	TRBJ2-2	TRBV24-1	many	TGTGCCACCAGTGATTTGGTCCCCGGGGAGCTGTTTTTT	CATSDLVPGELFF
TRBD1	TRBJ2-7	TRBV6-5	few	TGTGCCAGCAGAAGCCGGGACAGGGGTTACGAGCAGTACTTC	CASRSRDRGYEQYF
-	TRBJ2-5	TRBV3-1	-	TGTGCCAGCAGCCCGACTAGTACCCAAGAGACCCAGTACTTC	CASSPTSTQETQYF
-	TRBJ1-2	TRBV27	-	TGTGCCAGCTGCCGGGACGGATACCAGGCTAACTATGGCTACACCTTC	CASCRDGYQANYGYTF
TRBD2	TRBJ2-1	TRBV9	-	TGTGCCAGCAGCACAAGACTAGCGGGGGATTACAATGAGCAGTTCTTC	CASSTRLAGDYNEQFF
-	TRBJ1-1	TRBV6-6	many	TGTGCCAGCAGTTACTTAGGGAACACTGAAGCTTTCTTT	CASSYLGNTEAFF
-	TRBJ1-5	TRBV7-9	-	TGTGCCAGCAGCCAACAGGGTACGGGCAATCAGCCCCAGCATTTT	CASSQQGTGNQPQHF
-	TRBJ2-7	TRBV20-1	few	TGCAGTGCTAGATGGGGTAGGTTCGAGCAGTACTTC	CSARWGRFEQYF
-	TRBJ2-1	TRBV11-2	few	TGTGCCAGCAGCCTAACGGGGAGGACTAACTACAATGAGCAGTTCTTC	CASSLTGRTNYNEQFF
-	TRBJ2-5	TRBV12-3/TRBV12-4	-	TGTGCCAGCAATGCAGGGAGTCAAGAGACCCAGTACTTC	CASNAGSQETQYF
TRBD2	TRBJ2-1	TRBV7-3	-	TGTGCCAGCAGCTACGGAATAGGCGGGGGGGCCTATGAGCAGTTCTTC	CASSYGIGGGAYEQFF
TRBD2	TRBJ2-3	TRBV4-3	few	TGCGCCAGCAGCCAAGGATGGCGGGAGGGAACAGATACGCAGTATTTT	CASSQGWREGTDTQYF
-	TRBJ2-2	TRBV7-6	many	TGTGCCAGCAGCTTAGACGAGGGAGCCGGGGAGCTGTTTTTT	CASSLDEGAGELFF